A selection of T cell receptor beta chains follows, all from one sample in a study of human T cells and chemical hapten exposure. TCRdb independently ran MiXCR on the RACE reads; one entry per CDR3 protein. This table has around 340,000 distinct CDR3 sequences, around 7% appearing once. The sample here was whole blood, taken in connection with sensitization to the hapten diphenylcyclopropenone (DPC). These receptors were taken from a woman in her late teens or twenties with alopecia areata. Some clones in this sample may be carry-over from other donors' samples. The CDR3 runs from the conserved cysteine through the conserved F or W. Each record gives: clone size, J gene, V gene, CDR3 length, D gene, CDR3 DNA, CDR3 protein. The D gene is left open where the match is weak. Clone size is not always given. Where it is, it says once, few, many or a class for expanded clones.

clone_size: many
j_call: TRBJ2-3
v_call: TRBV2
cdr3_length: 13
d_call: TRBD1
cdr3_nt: TGTGCCAGCAGTGGACAGGGGGTAGATACGCAGTATTTT
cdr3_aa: CASSGQGVDTQYF

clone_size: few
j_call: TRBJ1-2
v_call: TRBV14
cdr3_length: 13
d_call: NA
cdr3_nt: TGTGCCAGCAGCTGGGCAGGGCTGGATGGCTACACCTTC
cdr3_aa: CASSWAGLDGYTF

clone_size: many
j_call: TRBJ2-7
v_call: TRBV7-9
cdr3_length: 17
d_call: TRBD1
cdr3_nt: TGTGCCAGCAGCTTAACCGGGACAGCTAATAGTGCCTACGAGCAGTACTTC
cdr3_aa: CASSLTGTANSAYEQYF

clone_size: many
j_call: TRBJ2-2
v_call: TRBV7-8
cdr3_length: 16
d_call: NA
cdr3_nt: TGTGCCAGCAGCTTATACAGGGTCGCGAACACCGGGGAGCTGTTTTTT
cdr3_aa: CASSLYRVANTGELFF

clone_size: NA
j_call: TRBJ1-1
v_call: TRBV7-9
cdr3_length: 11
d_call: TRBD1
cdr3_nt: TGTGCCAGCAGAAGACAGGGAGAAGCTTTCTTT
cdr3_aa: CASRRQGEAFF

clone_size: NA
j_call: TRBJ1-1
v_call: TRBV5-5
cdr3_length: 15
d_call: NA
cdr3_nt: TGTGCCAGCAGCTTGGCCGTCCCGACGAACACTGAAGCTTTCTTT
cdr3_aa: CASSLAVPTNTEAFF

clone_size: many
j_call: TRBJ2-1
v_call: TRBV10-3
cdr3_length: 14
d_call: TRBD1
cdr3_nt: TGTGCCATCAGTGAGGGACAGGATCAGGGGGAGCAGTTCTTC
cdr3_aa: CAISEGQDQGEQFF

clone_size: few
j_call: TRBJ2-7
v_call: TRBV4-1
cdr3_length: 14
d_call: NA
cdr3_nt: TGCGCCAGCAGCCAAGTAGGGGCCTCCTACGAGCAGTACTTC
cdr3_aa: CASSQVGASYEQYF

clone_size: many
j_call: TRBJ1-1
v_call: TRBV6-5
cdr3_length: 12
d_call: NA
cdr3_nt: TGTGCCAGCAGTTTCGGGGACGCTGAAGCTTTCTTT
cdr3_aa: CASSFGDAEAFF

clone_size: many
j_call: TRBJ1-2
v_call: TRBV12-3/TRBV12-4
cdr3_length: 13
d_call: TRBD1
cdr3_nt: TGTGCCAGCAGTCTGGACAGGGGCCATGGCTACACCTTC
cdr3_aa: CASSLDRGHGYTF

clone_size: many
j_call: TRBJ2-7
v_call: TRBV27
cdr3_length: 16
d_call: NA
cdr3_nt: TGTGCCAGCAGCCCATTCTCAGGAACGAGCTCCTACGAGCAGTACTTC
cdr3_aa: CASSPFSGTSSYEQYF

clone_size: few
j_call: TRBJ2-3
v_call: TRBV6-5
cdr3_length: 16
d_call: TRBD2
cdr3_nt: TGTGCCAGCAATCCTTCTAGCGGGGATAGCACAGATACGCAGTATTTT
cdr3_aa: CASNPSSGDSTDTQYF

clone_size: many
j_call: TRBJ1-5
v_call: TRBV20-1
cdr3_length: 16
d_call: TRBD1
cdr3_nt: TGCAGTGCTAGTCAAGGGGAGGGGGCGAGCAATCAGCCCCAGCATTTT
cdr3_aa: CSASQGEGASNQPQHF

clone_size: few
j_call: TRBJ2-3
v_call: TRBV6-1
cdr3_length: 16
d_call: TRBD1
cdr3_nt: TGTGCCAGCAGTGACCGAAATAGACAGGGCGCAGATACGCAGTATTTT
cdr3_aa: CASSDRNRQGADTQYF

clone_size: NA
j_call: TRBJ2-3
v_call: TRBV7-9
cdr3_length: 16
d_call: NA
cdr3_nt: TGTGCCAGCAGCTTGGGGGCCAGAACCTTCACAGATACGCAGTATTTT
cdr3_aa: CASSLGARTFTDTQYF

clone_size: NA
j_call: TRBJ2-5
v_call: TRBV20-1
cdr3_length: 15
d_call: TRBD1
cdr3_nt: TGCAGTGCTCCAAACTGTGGGACAGAGCAAGAGACCCAGTACTTC
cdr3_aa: CSAPNCGTEQETQYF

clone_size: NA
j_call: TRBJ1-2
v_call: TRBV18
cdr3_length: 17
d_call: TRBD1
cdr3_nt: TGTGCCAGCTCACCACCTTCCTCCAGGGGGCGTTACTATGGCTACACCTTC
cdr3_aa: CASSPPSSRGRYYGYTF

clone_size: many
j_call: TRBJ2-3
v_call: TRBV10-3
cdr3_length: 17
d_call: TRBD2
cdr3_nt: TGTGCCATCAGTGTAGGGGGTAGCGGGGGCGGAACAGATACGCAGTATTTT
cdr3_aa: CAISVGGSGGGTDTQYF

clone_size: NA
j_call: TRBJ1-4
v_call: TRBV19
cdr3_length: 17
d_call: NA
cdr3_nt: TGTGCCAGTAGTATAGACGCCGAGGAGTTCGACCCTGGAAAACTGTTTTTT
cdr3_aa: CASSIDAEEFDPGKLFF

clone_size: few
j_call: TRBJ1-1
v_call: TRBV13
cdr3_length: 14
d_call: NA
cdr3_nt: TGTGCCAGCAGCCACATGGGGCCGAACACTGAAGCTTTCTTT
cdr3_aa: CASSHMGPNTEAFF

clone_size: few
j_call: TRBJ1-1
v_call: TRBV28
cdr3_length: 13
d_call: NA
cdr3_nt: TGTGCCTTCCAAGGCCCCCTTTCTCCAAGGGCTTTCTTT
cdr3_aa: CAFQGPLSPRAFF

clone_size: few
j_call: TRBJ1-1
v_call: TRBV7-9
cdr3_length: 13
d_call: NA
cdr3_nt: TGTGCCAGCAGCACCGGGGACGGCACTGAAGCTTTCTTT
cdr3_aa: CASSTGDGTEAFF

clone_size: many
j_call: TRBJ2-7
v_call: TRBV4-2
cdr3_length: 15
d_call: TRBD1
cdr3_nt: TGTGCCAGCAGCCAAGGCGGACAGGGGCCCTACGAGCAGTACTTC
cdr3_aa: CASSQGGQGPYEQYF

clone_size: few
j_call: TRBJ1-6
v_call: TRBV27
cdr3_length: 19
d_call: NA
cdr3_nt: TGTGCCAGCATCCCTTGGGGTACGGCCCTAACTGACCATAATTCACCCCTCCACTTT
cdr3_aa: CASIPWGTALTDHNSPLHF

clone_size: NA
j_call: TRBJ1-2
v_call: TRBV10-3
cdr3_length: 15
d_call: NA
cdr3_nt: TGTGCCATCAGTGAGTCGGGAGCCGCTAACTATGGCTACACCTTC
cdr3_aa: CAISESGAANYGYTF

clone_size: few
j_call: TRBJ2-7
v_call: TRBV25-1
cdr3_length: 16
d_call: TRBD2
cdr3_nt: TGTGCCAGCAGTGGTCGGGAGGGAGGACACTCCTACGAGCAGTACTTC
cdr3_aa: CASSGREGGHSYEQYF

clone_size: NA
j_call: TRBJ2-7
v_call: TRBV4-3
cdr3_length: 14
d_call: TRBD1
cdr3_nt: TGCGCCAGCAGCCAGGGGACAGGTCGGGGCGAGCAGTACTTC
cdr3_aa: CASSQGTGRGEQYF

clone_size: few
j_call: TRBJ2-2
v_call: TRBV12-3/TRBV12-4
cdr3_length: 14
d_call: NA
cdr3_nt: TGTGCCAGCAGGGGGACGGCGAACACCGGGGAGCTGCTTTTT
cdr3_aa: CASRGTANTGELLF

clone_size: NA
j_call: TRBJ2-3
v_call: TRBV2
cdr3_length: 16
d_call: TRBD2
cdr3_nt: TGTGCCAGCAGTGTAACCCTAGCGGGGGGCCCAGATACGCAGTATTTT
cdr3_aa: CASSVTLAGGPDTQYF

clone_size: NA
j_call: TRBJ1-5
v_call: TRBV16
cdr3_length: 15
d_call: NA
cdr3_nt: TGTGCCAGCAGCCAAGGGCGTGAGGGCAATCAGCCCCAGCATTTT
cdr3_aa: CASSQGREGNQPQHF

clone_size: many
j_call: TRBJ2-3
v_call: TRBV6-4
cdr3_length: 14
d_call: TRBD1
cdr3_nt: TGTGCCAGCAGCCGCACAGGGGGGACGGATACGCAGTATTTT
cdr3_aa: CASSRTGGTDTQYF

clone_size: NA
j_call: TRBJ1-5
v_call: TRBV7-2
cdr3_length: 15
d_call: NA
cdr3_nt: TGTGCCAACGGGTGGGGGGCATCAAGCAATCAGCCCCAGCATTTT
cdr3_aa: CANGWGASSNQPQHF

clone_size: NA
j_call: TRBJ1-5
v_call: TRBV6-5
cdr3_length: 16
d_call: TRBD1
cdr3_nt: TGTGCCAGCAGTAAAGAACCCAGGGGGCAGGGGCAGCCCCAGCATTTT
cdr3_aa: CASSKEPRGQGQPQHF

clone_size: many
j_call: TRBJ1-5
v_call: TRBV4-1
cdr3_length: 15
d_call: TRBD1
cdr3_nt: TGCGCCAGCAGCCAAGTCCAGGGGGGCAATCAGCCCCAGCATTTT
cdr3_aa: CASSQVQGGNQPQHF

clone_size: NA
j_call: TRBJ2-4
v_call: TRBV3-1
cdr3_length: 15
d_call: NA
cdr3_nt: TGTGCCAGCAGCCAAATGTCCACAGCGCCAAACATTCAGTACTTC
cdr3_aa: CASSQMSTAPNIQYF

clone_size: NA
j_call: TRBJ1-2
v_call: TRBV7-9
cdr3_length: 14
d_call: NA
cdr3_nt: TGTGCCAGCAGTAATGTGGGGCCCGGCTATGGCTACACCTTC
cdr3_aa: CASSNVGPGYGYTF

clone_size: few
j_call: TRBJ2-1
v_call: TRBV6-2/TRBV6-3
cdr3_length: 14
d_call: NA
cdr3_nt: TGTGCCAGCAGACCGGGCCTAGACTACAATGAGCAGTTCTTC
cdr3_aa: CASRPGLDYNEQFF

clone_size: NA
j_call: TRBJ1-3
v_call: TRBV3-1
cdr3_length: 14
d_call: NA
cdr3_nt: TGTGCCAGCAGCCAAGGACGCACTGGAAACACCATATATTTT
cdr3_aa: CASSQGRTGNTIYF

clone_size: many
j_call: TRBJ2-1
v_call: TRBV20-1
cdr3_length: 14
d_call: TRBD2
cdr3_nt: TGCAGTGCTCGACGAATAGCGGGGGTGGTTGAGCAGTTCTTC
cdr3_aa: CSARRIAGVVEQFF

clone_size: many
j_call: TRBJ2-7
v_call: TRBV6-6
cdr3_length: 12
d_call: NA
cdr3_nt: TGTGCCAGCAGAGGGGGGGATTGGGAGCAGTACTTC
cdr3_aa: CASRGGDWEQYF

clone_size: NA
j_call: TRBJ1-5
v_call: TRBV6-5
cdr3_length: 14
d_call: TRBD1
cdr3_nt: TGTGCCAGCAAACGGGACAGGGGATATCAGCCCCAGCATTTT
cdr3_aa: CASKRDRGYQPQHF

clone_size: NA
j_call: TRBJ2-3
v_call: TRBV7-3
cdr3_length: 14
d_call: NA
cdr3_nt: TGTGCCAGCAGCTTATTGGCCACCGTGGATACGCAGTATTTT
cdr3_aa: CASSLLATVDTQYF

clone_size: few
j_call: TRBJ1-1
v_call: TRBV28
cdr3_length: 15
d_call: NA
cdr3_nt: TGTGCCAGCCATATAGGCGCAGGGAGGAACACTGAAGCTTTCTTT
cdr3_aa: CASHIGAGRNTEAFF

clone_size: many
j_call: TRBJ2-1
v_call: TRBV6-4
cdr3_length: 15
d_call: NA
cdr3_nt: TGTGCCAGCAGTGACTCGCGGGGATCGAGCAATGAGCAGTTCTTC
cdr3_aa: CASSDSRGSSNEQFF

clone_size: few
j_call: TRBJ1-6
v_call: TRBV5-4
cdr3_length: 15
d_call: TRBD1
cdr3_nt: TGTGCCAGCAGCCGGGACAGGGGAGAGGGCTCACCCCTCCACTTT
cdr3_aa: CASSRDRGEGSPLHF

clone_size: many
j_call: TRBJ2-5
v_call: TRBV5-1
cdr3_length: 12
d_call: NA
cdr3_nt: TGCGCCAGCAGCTTGGAGCAAGAGACCCAGTACTTC
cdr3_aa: CASSLEQETQYF

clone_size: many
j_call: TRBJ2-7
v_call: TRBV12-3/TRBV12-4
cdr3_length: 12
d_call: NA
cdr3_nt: TGTGCCAGCAGTCCCGGGAGATACGAGCAGTACTTC
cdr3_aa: CASSPGRYEQYF